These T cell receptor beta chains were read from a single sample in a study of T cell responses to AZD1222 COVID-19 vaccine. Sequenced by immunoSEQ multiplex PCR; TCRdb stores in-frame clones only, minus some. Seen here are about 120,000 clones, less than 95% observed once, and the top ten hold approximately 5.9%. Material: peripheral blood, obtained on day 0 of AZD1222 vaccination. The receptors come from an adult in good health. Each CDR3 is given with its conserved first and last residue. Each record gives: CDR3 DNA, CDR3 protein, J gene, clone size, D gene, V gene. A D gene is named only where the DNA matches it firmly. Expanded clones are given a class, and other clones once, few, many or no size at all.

CDR3nt: TGTGCCAGCAGCCAAGCTGGTCAAGGCACCTCGCGTAGGGGGAACACTGAAGCTTTCTTT
CDR3aa: CASSQAGQGTSRRGNTEAFF
j_gene: TRBJ1-1
abundance: few
d_gene: -
v_gene: TRBV4-2

CDR3nt: TGCGCCAGCAGCTTGGAAGGGGCAAACTATGGCTACACCTTC
CDR3aa: CASSLEGANYGYTF
j_gene: TRBJ1-2
abundance: -
d_gene: -
v_gene: TRBV5-1

CDR3nt: TGCAGTGCTAGTGAACTGGGCGCGTTAGGCTACACCTTC
CDR3aa: CSASELGALGYTF
j_gene: TRBJ1-2
abundance: -
d_gene: -
v_gene: TRBV20-1

CDR3nt: TGTGCCAGCAGTTTGGAAGGGACCCAGTACTTC
CDR3aa: CASSLEGTQYF
j_gene: TRBJ2-5
abundance: -
d_gene: -
v_gene: TRBV12-3/TRBV12-4

CDR3nt: TGTGCCAGCAACCACTCGCGGGAGCGGGCCGGGGAGCTGTTTTTT
CDR3aa: CASNHSRERAGELFF
j_gene: TRBJ2-2
abundance: once
d_gene: TRBD2
v_gene: TRBV7-9

CDR3nt: TGTGGCGGGGTAGGCGGGGAGCTGTTTTTT
CDR3aa: CGGVGGELFF
j_gene: TRBJ2-2
abundance: -
d_gene: -
v_gene: TRBV29-1

CDR3nt: TGTGCCAGCAGCCCACAGAGGCAGCCCCAGCATTTT
CDR3aa: CASSPQRQPQHF
j_gene: TRBJ1-5
abundance: -
d_gene: -
v_gene: TRBV12-3/TRBV12-4

CDR3nt: TGTGCCAGCAGCCCTCGGACAGGGATAGATCAGCCCCAGCATTTT
CDR3aa: CASSPRTGIDQPQHF
j_gene: TRBJ1-5
abundance: -
d_gene: TRBD1
v_gene: TRBV9

CDR3nt: TGTGCCAGCAGCCAAGGTTGGGGGGCGGATCAGCCCCAGCATTTT
CDR3aa: CASSQGWGADQPQHF
j_gene: TRBJ1-5
abundance: -
d_gene: -
v_gene: TRBV3-1/TRBV3-2

CDR3nt: TGCGCCAGCAGCTTGGGAGGCAGCAGAGCCGCCGGGGAGCTGTTTTTT
CDR3aa: CASSLGGSRAAGELFF
j_gene: TRBJ2-2
abundance: -
d_gene: -
v_gene: TRBV5-1

CDR3nt: TGTGCCAGCAGTTTATCGCCCGGCAGTCCGAGCTCCTATAATTCACCCCTCCACTTT
CDR3aa: CASSLSPGSPSSYNSPLHF
j_gene: TRBJ1-6
abundance: few
d_gene: -
v_gene: TRBV27

CDR3nt: TGTGCCAGTAGTATAGATACCCCCAGGGTAACCTACGAGCAGTACTTC
CDR3aa: CASSIDTPRVTYEQYF
j_gene: TRBJ2-7
abundance: -
d_gene: -
v_gene: TRBV19

CDR3nt: TGTGCCACCAGTGGGCGGGGGCCGAACACCGGGGAGCTGTTTTTT
CDR3aa: CATSGRGPNTGELFF
j_gene: TRBJ2-2
abundance: -
d_gene: -
v_gene: TRBV24-1

CDR3nt: TGTGCCAGCAGCTTAACGAATACCGGAAACACCATATATTTT
CDR3aa: CASSLTNTGNTIYF
j_gene: TRBJ1-3
abundance: once
d_gene: -
v_gene: TRBV7-3

CDR3nt: TGTGCCAGCTCACCACGGGGGTATGGCTACACCTTC
CDR3aa: CASSPRGYGYTF
j_gene: TRBJ1-2
abundance: -
d_gene: -
v_gene: TRBV18

CDR3nt: TGTGCCTGGAGTGTATTGGGGCAGGGCTTTCAAGAGACCCAGTACTTC
CDR3aa: CAWSVLGQGFQETQYF
j_gene: TRBJ2-5
abundance: -
d_gene: -
v_gene: TRBV30

CDR3nt: TGTGCCAGCAGTTTATCAGGGTTTGGAAACACCATATATTTT
CDR3aa: CASSLSGFGNTIYF
j_gene: TRBJ1-3
abundance: -
d_gene: -
v_gene: TRBV28

CDR3nt: TGTGCCAGCAGTTTTGCAGGGACTATCTCCTATGGCTACACCTTC
CDR3aa: CASSFAGTISYGYTF
j_gene: TRBJ1-2
abundance: -
d_gene: -
v_gene: TRBV28

CDR3nt: TGTGCCAGCAGTTCCGGAAATTACAATGAGCAGTTCTTC
CDR3aa: CASSSGNYNEQFF
j_gene: TRBJ2-1
abundance: -
d_gene: -
v_gene: TRBV28

CDR3nt: TGTGCCAGTAGTATAGAATCAGGGGCGAGTCAGCCCCAGCATTTT
CDR3aa: CASSIESGASQPQHF
j_gene: TRBJ1-5
abundance: -
d_gene: -
v_gene: TRBV19

CDR3nt: TGTGCTAGTGGTCCCGACAGGGATTCACCCCTCCACTTT
CDR3aa: CASGPDRDSPLHF
j_gene: TRBJ1-6
abundance: -
d_gene: TRBD1
v_gene: TRBV12-5

CDR3nt: TGTGCCAGCAGTTTACCTGTAGAGTTCGGGGCCAACGTCCTGACTTTC
CDR3aa: CASSLPVEFGANVLTF
j_gene: TRBJ2-6
abundance: -
d_gene: -
v_gene: TRBV28

CDR3nt: TGCGCCAGCAAGGAGGCGTCCAGGTATGGGACTGAAGCTTTCTTT
CDR3aa: CASKEASRYGTEAFF
j_gene: TRBJ1-1
abundance: -
d_gene: -
v_gene: TRBV10-2